These T cell receptor beta chains were read from a single sample in a study of cytomegalovirus exposure and HLA in healthy donors. Profiled with immunoSEQ multiplex PCR; TCRdb holds only in-frame clones, not every one. The data show over 150,000 clones, with 70% to 90% seen just once and around 6.7% held by the top ten. What was sequenced was PBMCs. These receptors originate from a woman aged 25 to 39 in good health and CMV-seropositive. CDR3s include the opening cysteine and the closing phenylalanine or tryptophan. The order of the fields is D gene, J gene, clone size, V gene, CDR3 protein, CDR3 DNA. A D gene is named only where the DNA matches it firmly. Size tells how often a clone was seen (once, few, many) or the class of an expanded clone, and some rows leave it out.

D: TRBD1
J: TRBJ1-2
size: -
V: TRBV6-1
CDR3: CASSLGTGGVDGYTF
DNA: TGTGCCAGCAGTTTGGGGACAGGGGGCGTGGATGGCTACACCTTC

D: -
J: TRBJ1-1
size: few
V: TRBV9
CDR3: CASSVVLGGTANTEAFF
DNA: TGTGCCAGCAGCGTAGTTTTGGGGGGGACCGCGAACACTGAAGCTTTCTTT

D: TRBD1
J: TRBJ1-1
size: once
V: TRBV4-3
CDR3: CASSNRGWNTEAFF
DNA: TGCGCCAGCAGCAACAGGGGGTGGAACACTGAAGCTTTCTTT

D: TRBD1
J: TRBJ1-1
size: -
V: TRBV11-2
CDR3: CASSSGQGVEAFF
DNA: TGTGCCAGCAGCTCGGGACAGGGGGTTGAAGCTTTCTTT

D: TRBD1
J: TRBJ2-1
size: -
V: TRBV9
CDR3: CASTQGQIYNEQFF
DNA: TGTGCCAGCACCCAGGGACAGATCTACAATGAGCAGTTCTTC

D: -
J: TRBJ1-5
size: -
V: TRBV7-2
CDR3: CASSLFPGINQPQHF
DNA: TGTGCCAGCAGCTTATTTCCGGGGATCAATCAGCCCCAGCATTTT

D: -
J: TRBJ2-5
size: -
V: TRBV2
CDR3: CASSPPGQETQYF
DNA: TGTGCCAGCAGTCCCCCGGGACAAGAGACCCAGTACTTC

D: -
J: TRBJ2-1
size: -
V: TRBV4-3
CDR3: CASSQERINNEQFF
DNA: TGCGCCAGCAGCCAAGAGCGCATCAACAATGAGCAGTTCTTC

D: -
J: TRBJ2-3
size: once
V: TRBV9
CDR3: CASSHPPGSTDTQYF
DNA: TGTGCCAGCAGCCACCCTCCAGGGAGCACAGATACGCAGTATTTT

D: -
J: TRBJ1-1
size: -
V: TRBV25-1
CDR3: CASSKGLNTEAFF
DNA: TGTGCCAGCAGTAAGGGGTTGAACACTGAAGCTTTCTTT

D: TRBD1
J: TRBJ1-4
size: -
V: TRBV2
CDR3: CASSPGTGYPTNEKLFF
DNA: TGTGCCAGCAGCCCCGGGACAGGCTACCCAACTAATGAAAAACTGTTTTTT

D: TRBD1
J: TRBJ1-2
size: -
V: TRBV29-1
CDR3: CSVGAGGRGYTF
DNA: TGCAGCGTGGGGGCAGGGGGTCGGGGCTACACCTTC

D: -
J: TRBJ1-1
size: -
V: TRBV5-8
CDR3: CASSLRFAQGGTEAFF
DNA: TGTGCCAGCAGCTTGAGGTTTGCACAGGGTGGCACTGAAGCTTTCTTT